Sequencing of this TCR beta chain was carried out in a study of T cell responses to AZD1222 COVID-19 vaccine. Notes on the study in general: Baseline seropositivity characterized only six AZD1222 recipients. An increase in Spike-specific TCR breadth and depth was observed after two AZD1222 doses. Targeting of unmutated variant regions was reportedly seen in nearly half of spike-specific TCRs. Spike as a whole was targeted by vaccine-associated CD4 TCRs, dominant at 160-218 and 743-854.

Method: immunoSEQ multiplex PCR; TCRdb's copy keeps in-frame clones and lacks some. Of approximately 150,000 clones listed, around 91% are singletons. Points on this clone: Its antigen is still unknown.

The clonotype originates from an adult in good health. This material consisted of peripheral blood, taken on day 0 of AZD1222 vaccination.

CDR3 nucleotides: TGTGCCAGCAGACTCGGCCCCCAAGGGGTTGGCTACACCTTC. Translation gives CASRLGPQGVGYTF. The V gene is TRBV2, the J gene TRBJ1-2, with D perhaps TRBD1 (5 bases). The CDR3 has 14 residues. Trimming took 6 bases from V and 7 from J, leaving 18 bases between them. Germline CDR1 reads SNHLY; CDR2 reads FYNNEI.